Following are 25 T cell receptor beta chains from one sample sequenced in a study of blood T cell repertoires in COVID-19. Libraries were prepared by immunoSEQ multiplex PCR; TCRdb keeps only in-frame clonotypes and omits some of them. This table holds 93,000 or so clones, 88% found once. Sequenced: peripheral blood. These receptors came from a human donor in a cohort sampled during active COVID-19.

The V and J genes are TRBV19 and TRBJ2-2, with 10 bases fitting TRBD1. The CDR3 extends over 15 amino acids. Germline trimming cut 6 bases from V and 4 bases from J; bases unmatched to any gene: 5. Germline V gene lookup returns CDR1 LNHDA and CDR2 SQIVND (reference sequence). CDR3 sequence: CASRETGGGTGELFF. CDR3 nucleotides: TGTGCCAGTAGGGAGACAGGGGGCGGCACCGGGGAGCTGTTTTTT.

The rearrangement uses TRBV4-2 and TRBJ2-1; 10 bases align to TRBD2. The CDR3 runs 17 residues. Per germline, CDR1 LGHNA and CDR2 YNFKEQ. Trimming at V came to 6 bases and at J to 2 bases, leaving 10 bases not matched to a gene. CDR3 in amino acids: CASRVELSGGAYNEQFF. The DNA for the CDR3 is TGTGCCAGCAGAGTTGAGCTAAGCGGGGGGGCCTACAATGAGCAGTTCTTC.

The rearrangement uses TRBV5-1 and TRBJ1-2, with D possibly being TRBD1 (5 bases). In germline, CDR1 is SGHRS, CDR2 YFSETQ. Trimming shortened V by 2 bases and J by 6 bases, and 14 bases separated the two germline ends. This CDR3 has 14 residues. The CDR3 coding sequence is TGCGCCAGCAGCTTAACCCAGGGTATCCATGGCTACACCTTC. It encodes CASSLTQGIHGYTF.

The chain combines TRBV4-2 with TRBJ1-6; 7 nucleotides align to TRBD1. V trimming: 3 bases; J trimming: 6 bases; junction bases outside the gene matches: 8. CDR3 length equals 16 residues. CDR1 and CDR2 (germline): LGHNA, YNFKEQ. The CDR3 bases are TGTGCCAGCAGCCATTCCGGACAGGCTTCTAATTCACCCCTCCACTTT. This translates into CASSHSGQASNSPLHF.

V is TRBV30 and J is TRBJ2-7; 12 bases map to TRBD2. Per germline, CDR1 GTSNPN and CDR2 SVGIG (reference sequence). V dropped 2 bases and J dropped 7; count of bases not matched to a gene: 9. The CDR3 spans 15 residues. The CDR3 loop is CAWSKGLAGPGEQYF. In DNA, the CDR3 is TGTGCCTGGAGTAAGGGACTAGCGGGTCCTGGAGAGCAGTACTTC.

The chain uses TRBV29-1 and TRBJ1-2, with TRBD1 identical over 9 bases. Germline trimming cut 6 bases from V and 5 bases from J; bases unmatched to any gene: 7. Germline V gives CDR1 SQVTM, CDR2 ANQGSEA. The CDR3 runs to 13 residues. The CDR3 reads CSVSTGTGYGYTF. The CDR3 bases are TGCAGCGTCTCTACCGGGACAGGGTATGGCTACACCTTC.

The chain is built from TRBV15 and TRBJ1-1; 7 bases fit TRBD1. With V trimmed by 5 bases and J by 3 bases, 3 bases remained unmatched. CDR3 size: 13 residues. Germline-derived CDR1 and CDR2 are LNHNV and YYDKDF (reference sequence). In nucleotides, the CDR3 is TGTGCCACCAGCCTAGACAGGGACACTGAAGCTTTCTTT. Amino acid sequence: CATSLDRDTEAFF.

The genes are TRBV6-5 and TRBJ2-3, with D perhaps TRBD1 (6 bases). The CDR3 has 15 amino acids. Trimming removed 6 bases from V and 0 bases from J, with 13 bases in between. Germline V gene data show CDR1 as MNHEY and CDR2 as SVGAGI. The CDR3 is CASRPDRASTDTQYF. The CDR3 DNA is TGTGCCAGCAGGCCGGACAGAGCTAGCACAGATACGCAGTATTTT.

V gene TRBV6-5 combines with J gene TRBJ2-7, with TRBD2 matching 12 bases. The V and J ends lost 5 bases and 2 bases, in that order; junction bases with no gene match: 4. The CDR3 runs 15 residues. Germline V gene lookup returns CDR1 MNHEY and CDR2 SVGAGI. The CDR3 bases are TGTGCCAGCAGTACCGGGACTAGCGGGCCCTACGAGCAGTACTTC. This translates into CASSTGTSGPYEQYF.

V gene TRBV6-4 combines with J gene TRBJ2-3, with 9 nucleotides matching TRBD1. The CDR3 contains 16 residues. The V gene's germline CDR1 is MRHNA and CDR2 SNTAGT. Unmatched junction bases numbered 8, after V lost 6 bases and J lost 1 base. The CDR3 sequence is CASRGTGRLGTDTQYF. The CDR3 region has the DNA TGTGCCAGCAGGGGGACAGGGAGGCTCGGCACAGATACGCAGTATTTT.

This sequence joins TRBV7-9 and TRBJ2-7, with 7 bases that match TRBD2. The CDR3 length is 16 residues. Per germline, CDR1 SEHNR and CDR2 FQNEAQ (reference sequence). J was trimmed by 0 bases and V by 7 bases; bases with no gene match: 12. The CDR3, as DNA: TGTGCCAGCATCCCTTCAGCGGGACCTAGCTCCTACGAGCAGTACTTC. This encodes CASIPSAGPSSYEQYF.

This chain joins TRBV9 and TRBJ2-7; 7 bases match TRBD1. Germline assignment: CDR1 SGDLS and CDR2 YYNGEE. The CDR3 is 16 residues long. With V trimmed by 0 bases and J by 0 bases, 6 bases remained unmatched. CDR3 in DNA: TGTGCCAGCAGCGTAGCTGGACAGGCTTTCTCCTACGAGCAGTACTTC. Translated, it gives CASSVAGQAFSYEQYF.

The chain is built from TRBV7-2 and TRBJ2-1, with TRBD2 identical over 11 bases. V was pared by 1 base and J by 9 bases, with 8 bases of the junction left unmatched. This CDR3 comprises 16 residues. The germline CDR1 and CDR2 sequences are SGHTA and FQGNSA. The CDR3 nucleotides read TGTGCCAGCAGCTTAGAGGGGACTAGCGGAAGGGGTGAGCAGTTCTTC. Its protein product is CASSLEGTSGRGEQFF.

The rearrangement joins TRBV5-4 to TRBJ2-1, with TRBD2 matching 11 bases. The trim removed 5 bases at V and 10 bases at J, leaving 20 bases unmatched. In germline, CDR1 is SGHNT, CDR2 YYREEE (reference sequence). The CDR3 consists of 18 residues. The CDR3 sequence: CASRTPPIAGGSLGEQFF. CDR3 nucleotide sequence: TGTGCCAGCAGGACCCCACCAATAGCGGGAGGGAGTTTAGGAGAGCAGTTCTTC.

The CDR3 spells CASSHNQPQHF. As DNA, the CDR3 is TGTGCCAGCAGTCATAATCAGCCCCAGCATTTT. The rearrangement joins TRBV28 to TRBJ1-5; D not certain. CDR1 is MDHEN, CDR2 SYDVKM, per germline. Trimming cost V 5 bases and J 4 bases, with 3 bases left between them. There are 11 residues in the CDR3.

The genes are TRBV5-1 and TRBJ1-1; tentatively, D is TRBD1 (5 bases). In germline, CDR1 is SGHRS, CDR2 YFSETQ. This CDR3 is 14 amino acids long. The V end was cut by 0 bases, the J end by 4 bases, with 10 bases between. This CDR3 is CASSLAGGSTEAFF. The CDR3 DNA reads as TGCGCCAGCAGCTTGGCTGGGGGGAGCACTGAAGCTTTCTTT.

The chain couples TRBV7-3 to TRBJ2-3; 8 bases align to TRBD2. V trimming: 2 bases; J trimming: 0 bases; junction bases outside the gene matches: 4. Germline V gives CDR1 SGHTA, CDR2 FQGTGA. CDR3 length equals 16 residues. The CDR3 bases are TGTGCCAGCAGCTTATTAGCGGGGCCCAGCACAGATACGCAGTATTTT. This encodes CASSLLAGPSTDTQYF. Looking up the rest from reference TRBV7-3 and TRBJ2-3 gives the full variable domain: GAGVSQTPSNKVTEKGKYVELRCDPISGHTALYWYRQSLGQGPEFLIYFQGTGAADDSGLPNDRFFAVRPEGSVSTLKIQRTERGDSAVYLCASSLLAGPSTDTQYFGPGTRLTVL.

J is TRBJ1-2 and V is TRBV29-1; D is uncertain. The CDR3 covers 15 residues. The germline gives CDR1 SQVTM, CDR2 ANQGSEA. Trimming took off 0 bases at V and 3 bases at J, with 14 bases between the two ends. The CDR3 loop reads CSVEEGVLLDYGYTF. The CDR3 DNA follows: TGCAGCGTTGAAGAGGGAGTACTATTGGACTATGGCTACACCTTC. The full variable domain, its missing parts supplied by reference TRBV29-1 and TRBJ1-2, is SAVISQKPSRDICQRGTSLTIQCQVDSQVTMMFWYRQQPGQSLTLIATANQGSEATYESGFVIDKFPISRPNLTFSTLTVSNMSPEDSSIYLCSVEEGVLLDYGYTFGSGTRLTVV.

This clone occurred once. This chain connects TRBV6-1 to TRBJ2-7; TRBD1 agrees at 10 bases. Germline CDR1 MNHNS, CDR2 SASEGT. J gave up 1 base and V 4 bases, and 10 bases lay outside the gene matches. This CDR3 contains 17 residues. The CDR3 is CASSGWRQGATSYEQYF. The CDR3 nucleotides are TGTGCCAGCAGTGGCTGGCGACAGGGGGCGACGTCCTACGAGCAGTACTTC.

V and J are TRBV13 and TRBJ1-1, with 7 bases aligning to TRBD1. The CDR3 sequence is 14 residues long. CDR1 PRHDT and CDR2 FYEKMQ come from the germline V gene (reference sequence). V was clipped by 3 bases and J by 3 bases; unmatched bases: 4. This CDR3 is CASSLTGSDTEAFF. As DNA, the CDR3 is TGTGCCAGCAGCTTGACAGGGTCGGACACTGAAGCTTTCTTT.

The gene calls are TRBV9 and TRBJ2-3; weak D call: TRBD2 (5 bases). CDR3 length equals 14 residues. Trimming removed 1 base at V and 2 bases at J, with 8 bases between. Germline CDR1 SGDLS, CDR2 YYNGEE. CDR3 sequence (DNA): TGTGCCAGCAGCGTACTCGGGGACACAGATACGCAGTATTTT. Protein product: CASSVLGDTDTQYF.

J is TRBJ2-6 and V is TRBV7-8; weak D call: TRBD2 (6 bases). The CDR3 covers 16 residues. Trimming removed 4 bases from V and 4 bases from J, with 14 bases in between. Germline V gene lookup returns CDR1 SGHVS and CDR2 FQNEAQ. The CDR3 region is CASSSGGYEGANVLTF. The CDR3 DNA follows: TGTGCCAGCAGCTCCGGAGGGTACGAGGGGGCCAACGTCCTGACTTTC.

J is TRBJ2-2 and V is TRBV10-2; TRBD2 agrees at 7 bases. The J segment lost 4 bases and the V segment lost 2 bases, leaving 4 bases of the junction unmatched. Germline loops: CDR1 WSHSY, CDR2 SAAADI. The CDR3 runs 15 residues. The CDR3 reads CASSEMASGTGELFF. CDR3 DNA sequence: TGCGCCAGCAGTGAGATGGCTAGCGGCACCGGGGAGCTGTTTTTT.

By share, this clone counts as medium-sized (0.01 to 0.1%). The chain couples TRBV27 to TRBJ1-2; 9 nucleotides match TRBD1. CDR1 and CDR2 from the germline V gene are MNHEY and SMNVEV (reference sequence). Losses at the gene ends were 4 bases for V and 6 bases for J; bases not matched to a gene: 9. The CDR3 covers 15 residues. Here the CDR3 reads CASSSIPTGGNGYTF. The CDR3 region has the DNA TGTGCCAGCAGTTCTATCCCGACAGGGGGGAATGGCTACACCTTC.

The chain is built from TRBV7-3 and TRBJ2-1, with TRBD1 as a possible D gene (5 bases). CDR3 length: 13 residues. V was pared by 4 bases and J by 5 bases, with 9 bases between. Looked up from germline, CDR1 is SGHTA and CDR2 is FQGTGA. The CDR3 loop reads CASSSDKHNEQFF. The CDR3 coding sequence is TGTGCCAGCAGCTCGGACAAACACAATGAGCAGTTCTTC. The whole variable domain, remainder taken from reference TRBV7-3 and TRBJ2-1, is GAGVSQTPSNKVTEKGKYVELRCDPISGHTALYWYRQSLGQGPEFLIYFQGTGAADDSGLPNDRFFAVRPEGSVSTLKIQRTERGDSAVYLCASSSDKHNEQFFGPGTRLTVL.